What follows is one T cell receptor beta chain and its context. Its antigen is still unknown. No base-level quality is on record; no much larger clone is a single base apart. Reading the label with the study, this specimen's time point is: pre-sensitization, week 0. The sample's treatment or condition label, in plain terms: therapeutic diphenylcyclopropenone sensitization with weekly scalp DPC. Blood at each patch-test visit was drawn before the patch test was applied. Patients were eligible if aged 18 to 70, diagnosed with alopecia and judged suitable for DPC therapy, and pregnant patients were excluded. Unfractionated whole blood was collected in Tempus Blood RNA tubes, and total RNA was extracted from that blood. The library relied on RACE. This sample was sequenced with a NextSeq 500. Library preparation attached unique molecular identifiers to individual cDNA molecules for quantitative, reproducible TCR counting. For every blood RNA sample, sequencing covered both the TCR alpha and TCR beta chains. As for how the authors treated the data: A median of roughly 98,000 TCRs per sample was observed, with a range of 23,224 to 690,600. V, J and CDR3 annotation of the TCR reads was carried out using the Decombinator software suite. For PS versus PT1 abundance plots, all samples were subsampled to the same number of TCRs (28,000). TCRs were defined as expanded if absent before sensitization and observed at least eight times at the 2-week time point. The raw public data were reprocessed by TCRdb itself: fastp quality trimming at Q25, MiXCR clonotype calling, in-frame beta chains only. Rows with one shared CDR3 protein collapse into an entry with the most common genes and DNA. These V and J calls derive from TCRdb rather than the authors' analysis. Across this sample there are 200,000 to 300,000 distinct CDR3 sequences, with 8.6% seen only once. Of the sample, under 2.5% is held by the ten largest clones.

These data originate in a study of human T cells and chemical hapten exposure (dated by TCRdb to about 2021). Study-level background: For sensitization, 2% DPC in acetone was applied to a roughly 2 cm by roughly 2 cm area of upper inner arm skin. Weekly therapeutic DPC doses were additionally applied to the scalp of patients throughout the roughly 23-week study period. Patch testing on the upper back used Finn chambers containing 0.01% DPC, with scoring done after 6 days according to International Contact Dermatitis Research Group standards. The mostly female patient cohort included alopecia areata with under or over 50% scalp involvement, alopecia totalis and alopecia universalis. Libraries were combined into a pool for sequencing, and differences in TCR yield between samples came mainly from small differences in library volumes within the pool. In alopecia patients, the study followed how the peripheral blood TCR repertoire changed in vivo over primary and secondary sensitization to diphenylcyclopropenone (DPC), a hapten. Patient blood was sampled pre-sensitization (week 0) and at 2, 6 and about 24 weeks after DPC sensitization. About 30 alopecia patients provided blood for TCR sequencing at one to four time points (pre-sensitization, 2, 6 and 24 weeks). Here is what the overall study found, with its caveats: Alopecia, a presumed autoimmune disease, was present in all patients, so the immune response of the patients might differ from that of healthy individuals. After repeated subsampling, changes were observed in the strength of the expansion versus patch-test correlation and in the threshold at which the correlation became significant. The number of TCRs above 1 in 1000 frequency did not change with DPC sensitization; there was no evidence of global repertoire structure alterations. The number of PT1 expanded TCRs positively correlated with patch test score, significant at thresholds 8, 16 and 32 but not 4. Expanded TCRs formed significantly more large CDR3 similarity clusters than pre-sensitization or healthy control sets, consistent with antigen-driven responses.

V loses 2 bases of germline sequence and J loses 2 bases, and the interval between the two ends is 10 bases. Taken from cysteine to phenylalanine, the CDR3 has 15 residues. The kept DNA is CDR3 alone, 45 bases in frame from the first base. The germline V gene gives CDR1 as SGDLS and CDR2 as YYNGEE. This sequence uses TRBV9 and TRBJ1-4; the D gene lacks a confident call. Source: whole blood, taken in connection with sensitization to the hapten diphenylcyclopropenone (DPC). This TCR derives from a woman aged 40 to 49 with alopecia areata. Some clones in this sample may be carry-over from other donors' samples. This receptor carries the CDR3 CASSVSGDTNEKLFF. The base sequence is TGTGCCAGCAGCGTTAGCGGGGATACTAATGAAAAACTGTTTTTT. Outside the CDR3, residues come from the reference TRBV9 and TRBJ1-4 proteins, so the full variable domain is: DSGVTQTPKHLITATGQRVTLRCSPRSGDLSVYWYQQSLDQGLQFLIQYYNGEERAKGNILERFSAQQFPDLHSELNLSSLELGDSALYFCASSVSGDTNEKLFFGSGTQLSVL.